This entry lists 9 T cell receptor beta chains sequenced from one sample in a study of CD8+CD57+ T cells in acquired aplastic anemia. The study profiled TCR beta VDJ and CDR3 using genomic DNA as template. TCRdb ran MiXCR on the reads and lists one entry per CDR3 protein. In the table there are under 200,000 distinct CDR3 sequences, approximately 40% of which are singletons. The source material was sorted CD4+, CD8+, or CD8+CD57+ T cells (not recorded which) from PBMCs. All receptors come from a human donor in good health.

In its sample, this clonotype was seen many times. The CDR3 nucleotides are TGTGCCAGCAGCTTAGCAACCAGCGGGAGGATAGTTGGCACAGATACGCAGTATTTT. Translation: CASSLATSGRIVGTDTQYF. This chain joins TRBV7-2 and TRBJ2-3; 9 nucleotides match TRBD2. The CDR3 has 19 residues. V shed 0 bases and J 1 base; nucleotides not matched to a gene: 11. From germline, CDR1 is SGHTA and CDR2 FQGNSA.

This clonotype showed up many times. The chain recombines TRBV27 with TRBJ1-5, with D unresolved. The germline CDR1 and CDR2 sequences are MNHEY and SMNVEV (reference sequence). This CDR3 spans 13 amino acids. The V gene lost 6 bases and the J gene lost 4 bases, with 10 bases spanning the gap. CDR3 DNA: TGTGCCAGCAGCCCTGGACGTAATCAGCCCCAGCATTTT. It translates to CASSPGRNQPQHF.

The rearrangement links TRBV10-3 to TRBJ1-1, with D unclear. The CDR3 consists of 13 residues. Trimming removed 2 bases from V and 1 base from J, with 5 bases in between. CDR1 is ENHRY and CDR2 is SYGVKD in the germline V gene. This CDR3 is CAISEERNTEAFF. The CDR3 DNA sequence: TGTGCCATCAGTGAGGAGAGGAACACTGAAGCTTTCTTT.

The V and J genes are TRBV10-3 and TRBJ2-7, with 8 bases aligning to TRBD1. With V trimmed by 4 bases and J by 9 bases, 17 bases remained unmatched. The CDR3 has 16 amino acids. From germline, CDR1 is ENHRY and CDR2 SYGVKD. CDR3 in amino acids: CAISGCRAGGGNGQYF. Written as DNA, the CDR3 is TGTGCCATCAGTGGGTGTAGGGCAGGGGGCGGTAATGGGCAGTACTTC.

J is TRBJ1-1 and V is TRBV10-3, with D hard to call. The CDR3 spans 16 residues. Germline V CDR1 and CDR2: ENHRY, SYGVKD. V was clipped by 2 bases and J by 1 base, with 14 bases between them. The CDR3 DNA reads TGTGCCATCAGTGAGGATTTGGGTGGTGAGAACACTGAAGCTTTCTTT. Its protein is CAISEDLGGENTEAFF.

The chain carries TRBV7-9 and TRBJ2-5; D is unclear. The CDR3 length is 13 residues. V was shortened by 1 base and J by 5 bases, with 8 bases between the two germline ends. Germline CDR1 reads SEHNR; CDR2 reads FQNEAQ (reference sequence). The CDR3 nucleotides read TGTGCCAGCAGCTTAGGGGTGCGGGAGACCCAGTACTTC. Protein product: CASSLGVRETQYF.

This clonotype showed up just once. A much larger clone lies a single base off, so this may be a read error. The gene calls are TRBV20-1 and TRBJ2-5; possible D gene TRBD2, 7 bases. Germline V gives CDR1 DFQATT, CDR2 SNEGSKA (reference sequence). The CDR3 runs to 16 residues. The DNA for the CDR3 is TGCAGTGCACCCCGGGGGGCGTTTAGAATGGCAGAGGCCCAGTACTTC. This translates into CSAPRGAFRMAEAQYF.

The genes are TRBV9 and TRBJ2-5, with D possibly being TRBD2 (6 bases). The CDR3 is made up of 13 amino acids. Germline assignment: CDR1 SGDLS and CDR2 YYNGEE. The ends were cut back, 9 bases at V and 3 bases at J, with 15 bases in the middle. CDR3 residues: CATRRGGEETQYF. The DNA of the CDR3 is TGTGCCACCCGGCGGGGAGGAGAAGAGACCCAGTACTTC.

V and J are TRBV20-1 and TRBJ2-5; 11 positions match TRBD2. From germline, CDR1 is DFQATT and CDR2 SNEGSKA (reference sequence). The CDR3 runs to 16 residues. The ends lost 3 bases at V and 5 bases at J; junction bases unmatched: 11. CDR3 region: CSASWLAGGVRETQYF. The CDR3 DNA reads as TGCAGTGCTAGCTGGCTAGCGGGGGGTGTGCGGGAGACCCAGTACTTC.